The next 16 T cell receptor beta chains were all read from a single sample in a study of lymphopenia after photon versus proton radiotherapy. The table came from immunoSEQ multiplex PCR; TCRdb's copy has only in-frame clones and leaves some out. The sample gives around 17,000 clones, 70% to 85% of which show up once; 20% to 25% is in the top ten. The sample was peripheral blood, taken from a patient treated with proton-based radiotherapy. These receptors were collected from a man in his sixties or seventies with pancreatic cancer.

This clone came up once. The J gene is TRBJ2-7, the V gene TRBV6-6; D is perhaps TRBD1 (5 bases). This CDR3 comprises 15 residues. The V gene's germline CDR1 is MNHNY and CDR2 SVGAGI (reference sequence). The V and J ends lost 5 bases and 2 bases respectively, with 16 bases between them. In DNA, the CDR3 is TGTGCCAGCAGTGACGACAGCCGATGGGCCTACGAGCAGTACTTC. Amino acids: CASSDDSRWAYEQYF.

The chain has TRBV6-5 and TRBJ2-7; D uncertain. CDR3 length equals 14 residues. Trimming removed 8 bases from V and 9 bases from J, with 23 bases in between. Germline values: CDR1 MNHEY, CDR2 SVGAGI. The DNA for the CDR3 is TGTGCCAGCCGGGCCCGCGGCTTCCTCGCCGGGCAGTACTTC. As protein: CASRARGFLAGQYF.

V usage is TRBV10-2 and J usage is TRBJ2-7; 9 bases fit TRBD2. With 3 bases clipped from V and 0 bases from J, the junction kept 6 bases outside the gene matches. From germline, CDR1 is WSHSY and CDR2 SAAADI. The CDR3 sequence is 16 residues long. The CDR3 region has the DNA TGCGCCAGCAGTGAATCGGCGGGAGGGAGCTCCTACGAGCAGTACTTC. Protein product: CASSESAGGSSYEQYF.

This rearrangement joins TRBV6-6 to TRBJ1-6; TRBD1 aligns across 7 bases. Germline V lookup: CDR1 MNHNY, CDR2 SVGAGI (reference sequence). The CDR3 has 15 amino acids. V lost 0 bases to trimming and J lost 13 bases; unmatched junction nucleotides: 9. The CDR3 region has the DNA TGTGCCAGCAGTTACTCGAAGGGGGCCGAGGGGCCCCTCCACTTT. As protein: CASSYSKGAEGPLHF.

The gene calls are TRBV5-1 and TRBJ2-7; D gene unclear. The CDR3 is made up of 15 amino acids. Trimming removed 4 bases from V and 2 bases from J, with 16 bases in between. Germline CDR1 and CDR2: SGHRS and YFSETQ. The CDR3 reads CASSQSTADTYEQYF. Written as DNA, the CDR3 is TGCGCCAGCAGCCAATCTACCGCGGATACCTACGAGCAGTACTTC.

The chain employs TRBV6-1 and TRBJ1-5; D is uncertain. The CDR3 spans 15 residues. Germline CDR1 and CDR2: MNHNS and SASEGT. Deletions cut 1 base from V and 5 bases from J, with 12 bases between. The CDR3 reads CASSEGRQIHQPQHF. The CDR3 DNA sequence: TGTGCCAGCAGTGAAGGTCGGCAAATTCATCAGCCCCAGCATTTT.

V gene TRBV5-4 combines with J gene TRBJ1-4; no clear D gene. The CDR3 has 15 residues. Germline CDR1 reads SGHNT; CDR2 reads YYREEE (reference sequence). The V gene lost 1 base and the J gene lost 5 bases, with 12 bases spanning the gap. The DNA for the CDR3 is TGTGCCAGCAGCTTGTCGGCGGCAATAAATGAAAAACTGTTTTTT. Protein sequence: CASSLSAAINEKLFF.

The chain uses TRBV11-3 and TRBJ2-2; TRBD2 agrees at 12 bases. The CDR3 extends over 16 amino acids. The junction had 8 bases not matched to a gene; V was cut back by 5 bases and J by 7 bases. Germline CDR1 and CDR2: SGHNT and YENEEA. CDR3 DNA: TGTGCCAGCAGCCTCGGACTAGCGGGATTGGGCGGGGAGCTGTTTTTT. Amino acids: CASSLGLAGLGGELFF.

The count of this clone is one. The chain links TRBV7-2 to TRBJ1-1, with D unresolved. Trimming removed 1 base at V and 4 bases at J, with 1 base between. CDR3 length: 11 amino acids. Germline CDR1 reads SGHTA; CDR2 reads FQGNSA. The CDR3 reads CASSLGTEAFF. The CDR3 DNA is TGTGCCAGCAGCTTAGGCACTGAAGCTTTCTTT. Combining the CDR3 with reference TRBV7-2 and TRBJ1-1 gives the whole variable domain GAGVSQSPSNKVTEKGKDVELRCDPISGHTALYWYRQSLGQGLEFLIYFQGNSAPDKSGLPSDRFSAERTGGSVSTLTIQRTQQEDSAVYLCASSLGTEAFFGQGTRLTVV.

The V gene is TRBV7-3, the J gene TRBJ1-1, with 8 bases identical to TRBD1. Germline trimming cut 5 bases from V and 3 bases from J; bases unmatched to any gene: 5. Germline CDR1 reads SGHTA; CDR2 reads FQGTGA. The CDR3 has 14 residues. The CDR3: CASSETGVDTEAFF. The CDR3 nucleotides read TGTGCCAGCAGCGAGACAGGGGTGGACACTGAAGCTTTCTTT. Supplemented by reference TRBV7-3 and TRBJ1-1, the full variable domain reads GAGVSQTPSNKVTEKGKYVELRCDPISGHTALYWYRQSLGQGPEFLIYFQGTGAADDSGLPNDRFFAVRPEGSVSTLKIQRTERGDSAVYLCASSETGVDTEAFFGQGTRLTVV.

V usage is TRBV5-1 and J usage is TRBJ2-7; tentative D call: TRBD1 (9 bases). This CDR3 has 18 amino acids. From germline, CDR1 is SGHRS and CDR2 YFSETQ. V dropped 2 bases and J dropped 0 bases, with 21 bases sitting between them. This CDR3 is CASSLQGARSGVSYEQYF. Here the CDR3 DNA reads TGCGCCAGCAGCTTACAGGGGGCGCGTAGCGGGGTCTCCTACGAGCAGTACTTC.

This chain links TRBV4-2 with TRBJ2-1; D is undetermined. This CDR3 spans 15 amino acids. Trimming removed 4 bases from V and 0 bases from J, with 10 bases in between. In germline, CDR1 is LGHNA, CDR2 YNFKEQ. This CDR3 is CASSRFASSYNEQFF. Written as DNA, the CDR3 is TGTGCCAGCAGCCGTTTTGCTAGCTCCTACAATGAGCAGTTCTTC.

This clone showed up just once. The chain recombines TRBV11-3 with TRBJ2-3; 7 nucleotides match TRBD2. The CDR3 totals 15 residues. J was trimmed by 2 bases and V by 7 bases; bases with no gene match: 9. Looked up from germline, CDR1 is SGHNT and CDR2 is YENEEA. CDR3 sequence (DNA): TGTGCCAGCACCGAAGGGGAGGGGTACACAGATACGCAGTATTTT. It codes for CASTEGEGYTDTQYF.

The CDR3 bases are TGTGCCAGCAGCGTAGAGACGGGGCCCACCTACGAGCAGTACTTC. Amino acids: CASSVETGPTYEQYF. V gene TRBV9 combines with J gene TRBJ2-7; tentatively, D is TRBD1 or TRBD2 (5 bases each). This CDR3 comprises 15 residues. Germline V lookup: CDR1 SGDLS, CDR2 YYNGEE. V was pared by 0 bases and J by 2 bases, with 12 bases between. Filled out from reference TRBV9 and TRBJ2-7, the complete variable domain reads DSGVTQTPKHLITATGQRVTLRCSPRSGDLSVYWYQQSLDQGLQFLIQYYNGEERAKGNILERFSAQQFPDLHSELNLSSLELGDSALYFCASSVETGPTYEQYFGPGTRLTVT.

The CDR3 region is CASSGGGGETQYF. The CDR3 coding sequence is TGCGCCAGCAGCGGTGGAGGGGGAGAGACCCAGTACTTC. This chain connects TRBV5-1 to TRBJ2-5; D could derive from TRBD1 or TRBD2 (6 bases each). The ends were cut back, 4 bases at V and 4 bases at J, with 11 bases in the middle. This CDR3 spans 13 amino acids. The germline V gene has CDR1 SGHRS and CDR2 YFSETQ.

The chain carries TRBV27 and TRBJ1-1; TRBD1 agrees at 9 bases. The CDR3 is 14 amino acids. Germline V CDR1 and CDR2: MNHEY, SMNVEV (reference sequence). V lost 2 bases to trimming and J lost 4 bases; unmatched junction nucleotides: 2. The CDR3 coding sequence is TGTGCCAGCAGTTTAAGGGACAGGGTCACTGAAGCTTTCTTT. Encoded protein: CASSLRDRVTEAFF.